The clone carrying this T cell receptor beta chain was observed at least ten times. Its cognate antigen is unknown. This specimen comes from a study of T cells in Graves' hyperthyroidism and ophthalmopathy. Regarding the study as a whole: Ophthalmopathy, as predicted by the model, came a median about seven months after the prediction. The blood repertoire included most of the expanded thyroid clonotypes above 0.001.

Amplification of TCR beta CDR3 regions was performed using RNA transcripts as template. A set of HTBI primers served as the primers for a first-round RT-PCR of the TCR CDR3. TCRdb independently ran MiXCR on the multiplex PCR reads; one entry per CDR3 protein. The table includes tens of thousands of distinct CDR3 sequences, roughly half detected once. Those with hyperthyroidism were 18 to 65 years old, newly diagnosed, and ill for under 2 months. The TCR was taken from a man between 18 and 35 years old with Graves' hyperthyroidism. Sequenced input: peripheral blood or thyroid tissue (not recorded which).

The CDR3 here is CATSEREAFEQYF. The DNA for the CDR3 is TGTGCCACCTCGGAGCGGGAGGCATTCGAGCAGTACTTC. The chain combines TRBV15 with TRBJ2-7; 9 positions agree with TRBD2. The CDR3 extends over 13 amino acids. V lost 8 bases and J lost 6; bases outside the gene matches: 8. The germline gives CDR1 LNHNV, CDR2 YYDKDF (reference sequence).